These 14 T cell receptor beta chains share one sample of origin, sequenced in a study of T cell changes during pregnancy in multiple sclerosis. Only in-frame clones appear in the TCRdb table, and some are missing; sequencing was by immunoSEQ multiplex PCR. The data hold approximately 45,000 clones, with 85% to 95% observed a single time. This material consisted of CD8+ T cells from peripheral blood mononuclear cells, taken in the second trimester of pregnancy. The receptor source for this set is a female donor with multiple sclerosis, enrolled in a pregnancy study.

The chain combines TRBV9 with TRBJ2-7, with D uncertain. CDR3 length: 14 residues. The germline gives CDR1 SGDLS, CDR2 YYNGEE. The V end was cut by 0 bases, the J end by 3 bases, with 10 bases between. In DNA, the CDR3 is TGTGCCAGCAGCGTAGGCGGCGGAATCTACGAGCAGTACTTC. Protein product: CASSVGGGIYEQYF. The entire variable domain, with the rest obtained from reference TRBV9 and TRBJ2-7, is as follows: DSGVTQTPKHLITATGQRVTLRCSPRSGDLSVYWYQQSLDQGLQFLIQYYNGEERAKGNILERFSAQQFPDLHSELNLSSLELGDSALYFCASSVGGGIYEQYFGPGTRLTVT.

The chain couples TRBV18 to TRBJ1-2; 7 nucleotides line up with TRBD1. V dropped 3 bases and J dropped 9; count of bases not matched to a gene: 10. CDR3 size: 14 residues. The germline CDR1 and CDR2 sequences are KGHSH and LQKENI. CDR3 amino acids: CASSPVDRVGSYTF. Here the CDR3 DNA reads TGTGCCAGCTCACCCGTCGACAGGGTAGGAAGCTACACCTTC.

CDR3 sequence reads: CASKITGESYGANVLTF. The CDR3 DNA sequence: TGTGCCAGCAAAATCACCGGGGAGTCGTATGGGGCCAACGTCCTGACTTTC. The genes are TRBV11-2 and TRBJ2-6, with D possibly matching TRBD2 (5 bases). From germline, CDR1 is SGHAT and CDR2 FQNNGV. Trimming removed 7 bases from V and 3 bases from J, with 19 bases in between. The CDR3 covers 17 residues.

This chain links TRBV5-4 with TRBJ2-1; 10 positions agree with TRBD1. The CDR3 is 14 amino acids. CDR1 SGHNT and CDR2 YYREEE come from the germline V gene (reference sequence). V gave up 2 bases and J gave up 6 bases; unmatched junction bases: 2. The DNA for the CDR3 is TGTGCCAGCAGCTTTGGGACAGGGGTCAATGAGCAGTTCTTC. Protein product: CASSFGTGVNEQFF.

The J gene is TRBJ2-2, the V gene TRBV4-2; no definite D call. This CDR3 spans 14 amino acids. Looked up from germline, CDR1 is LGHNA and CDR2 is YNFKEQ. V was trimmed by 6 bases and J by 5 bases, leaving 13 bases between them. Here the CDR3 DNA reads TGTGCCAGCAGTCCTCTGAAGGAGACCGGGGAGCTGTTTTTT. Its protein product is CASSPLKETGELFF.

The chain uses TRBV27 and TRBJ2-2; 10 bases map to TRBD2. The CDR3 covers 17 residues. With 0 bases clipped from V and 3 bases from J, the junction kept 4 bases outside the gene matches. Germline assignment: CDR1 MNHEY and CDR2 SMNVEV (reference sequence). In nucleotides, the CDR3 is TGTGCCAGCAGTTTATCACTAGCGGGGCTTTACACCGGGGAGCTGTTTTTT. Translating gives CASSLSLAGLYTGELFF.

The CDR3 bases are TGTGCCAGCAGCTCACCACACAGGGGCACGGAGGTGGATGAAGCTTTCTTT. This gives the protein CASSSPHRGTEVDEAFF. The rearrangement joins TRBV7-9 to TRBJ1-1; 7 nucleotides align to TRBD1. Germline-derived CDR1 and CDR2 are SEHNR and FQNEAQ (reference sequence). CDR3 length: 17 residues. Germline trimming cut 4 bases from V and 7 bases from J; bases unmatched to any gene: 18. Full variable domain (remainder filled in from reference TRBV7-9 and TRBJ1-1): DTGVSQNPRHKITKRGQNVTFRCDPISEHNRLYWYRQTLGQGPEFLTYFQNEAQLEKSRLLSDRFSAERPKGSFSTLEIQRTEQGDSAMYLCASSSPHRGTEVDEAFFGQGTRLTVV.

V and J are TRBV7-2 and TRBJ1-5, with 8 bases identical to TRBD1. This CDR3 spans 13 amino acids. Germline loops: CDR1 SGHTA, CDR2 FQGNSA. Trimming removed 7 bases from V and 7 bases from J; junction bases left unmatched: 6. CDR3 region: CASNRDRTQPQHF. CDR3 sequence (DNA): TGTGCCAGCAACCGGGACAGGACACAGCCCCAGCATTTT. The full variable domain, in which reference TRBV7-2 and TRBJ1-5 provide the parts outside the CDR3, is GAGVSQSPSNKVTEKGKDVELRCDPISGHTALYWYRQSLGQGLEFLIYFQGNSAPDKSGLPSDRFSAERTGGSVSTLTIQRTQQEDSAVYLCASNRDRTQPQHFGDGTRLSIL.

In DNA form, the CDR3 reads TGTGCCAGCAGGGCCACAGAGTTCAATGAGCAGTTCTTC. As protein: CASRATEFNEQFF. The V call is TRBV6-1, the J call TRBJ2-1; D remains ambiguous. The V end was cut by 6 bases, the J end by 6 bases, with 12 bases between. The CDR3 contains 13 residues. In germline, CDR1 is MNHNS, CDR2 SASEGT.

For the CDR3, the DNA is TGTGCCAGCAGCGAGTTACAGGGAGATTTCTATGGCTACACCTTC. Amino acid sequence: CASSELQGDFYGYTF. V and J are TRBV9 and TRBJ1-2; TRBD1 is a possible D gene (6 bases). V lost 3 bases, J lost 4 bases, and 16 bases lay in between. Germline V gene sequence: CDR1 SGDLS, CDR2 YYNGEE. The length of the CDR3 is 15 residues.

This clone has just one count. The chain recombines TRBV27 with TRBJ2-7, with D tentatively TRBD1 (6 bases). V dropped 0 bases and J dropped 0 bases, with 9 bases sitting between them. This CDR3 comprises 15 residues. The germline gives CDR1 MNHEY, CDR2 SMNVEV (reference sequence). The CDR3 protein is CASSLSGAVSYEQYF. As DNA, the CDR3 is TGTGCCAGCAGTTTATCGGGGGCGGTCTCCTACGAGCAGTACTTC.

The chain links TRBV7-6 to TRBJ2-7, with D perhaps TRBD2 (6 bases). Trimming cost V 1 base and J 7 bases, with 20 bases left between them. Germline V gene lookup returns CDR1 SGHVS and CDR2 FNYEAQ. CDR3 length: 16 amino acids. As DNA, the CDR3 is TGTGCCAGCAGCTTAGGAGGCGGGCGGGGCTCGGGAGAGCAGTACTTC. This encodes CASSLGGGRGSGEQYF.

The chain has TRBV4-1 and TRBJ2-1; weak D call: TRBD2 (6 bases). Between the trimmed V and J ends, which lost 4 bases and 7 bases, there was a span of 20 bases. CDR1 and CDR2 (germline): MGHRA, YSYEKL. The length of the CDR3 is 16 residues. The CDR3 sequence is CASSLAGGLEGNEQFF. In DNA, the CDR3 is TGCGCCAGCAGCCTCGCTGGGGGACTCGAAGGGAATGAGCAGTTCTTC.

The chain has TRBV9 and TRBJ2-1; D remains ambiguous. V gave up 0 bases and J gave up 9 bases, with 10 bases separating them. CDR3 length equals 13 residues. Germline assignment: CDR1 SGDLS and CDR2 YYNGEE. The CDR3 DNA sequence: TGTGCCAGCAGCGTAGGTAGTCCGAGTGAGCAGTTCTTC. Translated: CASSVGSPSEQFF. Using reference TRBV9 and TRBJ2-1 for the parts outside the CDR3, the full variable domain is DSGVTQTPKHLITATGQRVTLRCSPRSGDLSVYWYQQSLDQGLQFLIQYYNGEERAKGNILERFSAQQFPDLHSELNLSSLELGDSALYFCASSVGSPSEQFFGPGTRLTVL.